These 27 T cell receptor beta chains originate from one sample sequenced in a study of T cells in Graves' hyperthyroidism and ophthalmopathy (dated by TCRdb to between 2018 and 2021). To prepare the library, multiplex PCR was applied. The run used an Illumina HiSeq 2000. Amplification of TCR beta CDR3 regions was carried out from RNA transcripts. The first round of RT-PCR for the TCR CDR3 was performed with the HTBI primer set and the Qiagen OneStep RT-PCR kit. Using fastp at Q25 and MiXCR, TCRdb reprocessed the public reads and kept productive beta chains. Every CDR3 protein is listed once, alongside the most common genes and DNA of its rows. This sample gives 250,000 to 300,000 distinct CDR3 sequences in total; roughly 14% of them show up just once. About an eighth of the sample is in the top ten clones. Sequenced: blood. The receptors come from a woman between 40 and 50 years old with Graves' hyperthyroidism that later progressed to Graves' ophthalmopathy.

The CDR3 loop is CASSYSMGGGVPYEQYF. CDR3 coding DNA: TGTGCCAGCAGTTACTCGATGGGCGGGGGGGTCCCTTACGAGCAGTACTTC. V usage is TRBV6-5 and J usage is TRBJ2-7, with 9 bases fitting TRBD2. J lost 4 bases, V lost 0 bases, and 10 bases had no gene match. CDR1 MNHEY and CDR2 SVGAGI come from the germline V gene. The CDR3 spans 17 residues.

This clonotype appeared many times. The chain links TRBV24-1 to TRBJ2-3; TRBD1 matches 9 bases. The CDR3 is made up of 15 amino acids. Germline V gives CDR1 KGHDR, CDR2 SFDVKD. V dropped 7 bases and J dropped 4; count of bases not matched to a gene: 8. This chain's CDR3 is CATSPNRGRSDTQYF. The DNA of the CDR3 is TGTGCCACCAGCCCTAACAGGGGGCGGTCAGATACGCAGTATTTT.

About this clonotype itself: Since a much larger clone is just one base distant, this may be a read error. The chain joins TRBV14 to TRBJ2-3; TRBD2 agrees at 15 bases. The J segment lost 0 bases and the V segment lost 7 bases, leaving 11 bases of the junction unmatched. There are 19 residues in the CDR3. Germline loops: CDR1 SGHDN, CDR2 FVKESK. In nucleotides, the CDR3 is TGTGCCAGCATAATACGCTGGGGACTAGCGGGAGGAAGCACAGATACGCAGTATTTT. Translated, it gives CASIIRWGLAGGSTDTQYF. Drawing the rest from reference TRBV14 and TRBJ2-3, the complete variable domain is EAGVTQFPSHSVIEKGQTVTLRCDPISGHDNLYWYRRVMGKEIKFLLHFVKESKQDESGMPNNRFLAERTGGTYSTLKVQPAELEDSGVYFCASIIRWGLAGGSTDTQYFGPGTRLTVL.

This clonotype showed up many times. The chain combines TRBV5-1 with TRBJ1-2; a possible D gene is TRBD1 (5 bases). This CDR3 comprises 14 residues. Germline V gives CDR1 SGHRS, CDR2 YFSETQ. V was clipped by 0 bases and J by 8 bases, with 14 bases between them. The CDR3 is CASSLGQTYNGYTF. The CDR3 nucleotides read TGCGCCAGCAGCTTGGGACAGACCTACAACGGCTACACCTTC.

V gene TRBV24-1 combines with J gene TRBJ2-3; the match to TRBD2 covers 7 bases. The CDR3 extends over 15 amino acids. Germline lookup yields CDR1 KGHDR and CDR2 SFDVKD. After removal of 7 bases from V and 5 bases from J, the junction contained 11 bases not matched to a gene. This CDR3 is CATRPSAGPGDTQYF. DNA for the CDR3: TGTGCCACCAGACCATCAGCGGGACCGGGAGATACGCAGTATTTT.

This clonotype occurred many times. J is TRBJ1-1 and V is TRBV5-1; TRBD1 aligns across 9 bases. This CDR3 has 17 amino acids. CDR1 is SGHRS, CDR2 YFSETQ, per germline. The trim removed 0 bases at V and 5 bases at J, leaving 11 bases unmatched. The CDR3 DNA sequence: TGCGCCAGCAGCTTGGATTACAGGGGGCCAAAGGCGACTGAAGCTTTCTTT. Protein: CASSLDYRGPKATEAFF.

This clonotype was counted ten times or more. This rearrangement joins TRBV7-2 to TRBJ2-3; the D gene is possibly TRBD1 (5 bases). Trimming pared 2 bases from V and 0 bases from J, leaving 9 bases between. Germline assignment: CDR1 SGHTA and CDR2 FQGNSA. There are 15 residues in the CDR3. The CDR3 DNA sequence: TGTGCCAGCAGCTTATCACAGGCTAGCACAGATACGCAGTATTTT. Translated, it gives CASSLSQASTDTQYF.

About this clonotype: A much larger clone differs from this one at a single base, so this may be a read error. The chain recombines TRBV6-2 or TRBV6-3 with TRBJ1-5; D is undetermined. The CDR3 is 10 residues long. V lost 7 bases and J lost 10, with 8 bases in between. Germline lookup yields CDR1 MNHEY and CDR2 SVGEGT. The CDR3 sequence: CASTISPQHF. In DNA, the CDR3 is TGTGCCAGCACTATAAGTCCCCAGCATTTT.

This clonotype appeared many times. The chain carries TRBV7-3 and TRBJ2-7; D gene unclear. Per germline, CDR1 SGHTA and CDR2 FQGTGA. The CDR3 sequence is 14 residues long. Deletions cut 2 bases from V and 3 bases from J, with 11 bases between. The CDR3 DNA sequence: TGTGCCAGCAGCTTAGACCCTGCGAGCTACGAGCAGTACTTC. Encoded protein: CASSLDPASYEQYF.

This clonotype was counted at least ten times. The V gene is TRBV27, the J gene TRBJ2-7; D perhaps matches TRBD2 (5 bases). CDR1 is MNHEY, CDR2 SMNVEV, per germline (reference sequence). V was pared by 1 base and J by 2 bases, with 12 bases between. CDR3 length equals 15 residues. Written as DNA, the CDR3 is TGTGCCAGCAGTTTATTTGCGGGTCCCCCCTACGAGCAGTACTTC. Its protein is CASSLFAGPPYEQYF.

This clonotype was detected many times. The rearrangement joins TRBV18 to TRBJ2-7, with D possibly being TRBD2 (5 bases). Trimming cost V 3 bases and J 6 bases, with 12 bases left between them. The CDR3 is 13 residues long. In germline, CDR1 is KGHSH, CDR2 LQKENI. The CDR3 DNA reads TGTGCCAGCTCACCGACACTAGAGACCGAGCAGTACTTC. It yields the protein CASSPTLETEQYF.

Ten or more counts support this clonotype. The V gene is TRBV12-3 or TRBV12-4, the J gene TRBJ1-6, with D unclear. CDR3 length: 13 residues. Trimming shortened V by 1 base and J by 9 bases, and 7 bases separated the two germline ends. The CDR3 sequence: CASSLVWGSPLHF. CDR3 in DNA: TGTGCCAGCAGTTTAGTCTGGGGTTCACCCCTCCACTTT.

This clonotype was counted ten times or more. This chain uses TRBV6-1 with TRBJ1-2; TRBD1 matches at 11 bases. With V trimmed by 7 bases and J by 5 bases, 6 bases remained unmatched. Per germline, CDR1 MNHNS and CDR2 SASEGT. CDR3 length: 14 amino acids. The CDR3 DNA reads TGTGCCAGCAACTCCGGGACAGGGGGGTATGGCTACACCTTC. Amino acids: CASNSGTGGYGYTF.

This clonotype was seen at least ten times. V usage is TRBV11-2 and J usage is TRBJ2-5, with TRBD2 as a possible D gene (5 bases). Trimming pared 5 bases from V and 2 bases from J, leaving 12 bases between. The V gene's germline CDR1 is SGHAT and CDR2 FQNNGV. The length of the CDR3 is 14 residues. Written as DNA, the CDR3 is TGTGCCAGCAGCCCCCTTACTAGTCAAGAGACCCAGTACTTC. Its protein product is CASSPLTSQETQYF.

This clonotype was recorded many times. The J gene is TRBJ2-6, the V gene TRBV28, with D perhaps matching TRBD2 (6 bases). This CDR3 has 15 residues. The V end lost 6 bases, the J end lost 8 bases, and 17 bases lay between the germline ends. Germline CDR1 is MDHEN and CDR2 is SYDVKM. The CDR3: CASSSTGGLTNVLTF. CDR3 DNA sequence: TGTGCCAGCAGCTCCACCGGGGGTTTGACCAACGTCCTGACTTTC.

J is TRBJ2-1 and V is TRBV11-2, with 8 bases that match TRBD1. J was trimmed by 4 bases and V by 5 bases; bases with no gene match: 13. This CDR3 has 17 residues. CDR1 is SGHAT and CDR2 is FQNNGV in the germline V gene. CDR3 sequence (DNA): TGTGCCAGCAGCCATGAGTCGGGGTACAGGGGGTACAATGAGCAGTTCTTC. It specifies CASSHESGYRGYNEQFF.

With regard to this clonotype: A much larger clone sits a single nucleotide away, making a read error possible. The chain couples TRBV28 to TRBJ2-5; no definite D call. CDR1 and CDR2 from the germline V gene are MDHEN and SYDVKM. CDR3 length equals 10 residues. CDR3 region: CAPYQETQHF. CDR3 coding DNA: TGTGCCCCGTACCAAGAGACCCAGCACTTC.

This clonotype showed up many times. The chain has TRBV12-5 and TRBJ1-1; 7 bases line up with TRBD1. The length of the CDR3 is 16 residues. J was trimmed by 4 bases and V by 5 bases; bases with no gene match: 13. Looked up from germline, CDR1 is LGHNT and CDR2 is FRNRAP. Here the CDR3 reads CASGLDVTGVTTEAFF. DNA for the CDR3: TGTGCTAGTGGTCTCGATGTAACAGGGGTTACCACTGAAGCTTTCTTT.

This clonotype appeared once. One end of the junction does not line up with germline, which may come from a read error. CDR3 nucleotides: TGTGCCAGCAGCCAAGCCTACGGGCAGTACTTC. Amino acids: CASSQAYGQYF. This chain connects TRBV14 to TRBJ2-7; D not resolved. The CDR3 has 11 amino acids. Germline V CDR1 and CDR2: SGHDN, FVKESK. Variable domain in full (rest from reference TRBV14 and TRBJ2-7): EAGVTQFPSHSVIEKGQTVTLRCDPISGHDNLYWYRRVMGKEIKFLLHFVKESKQDESGMPNNRFLAERTGGTYSTLKVQPAELEDSGVYFCASSQAYGQYFGPGTRLTVT.

This clonotype was seen at least ten times. V and J are TRBV15 and TRBJ2-6; possible D gene TRBD1, 6 bases. The CDR3 length is 16 residues. Germline loops: CDR1 LNHNV, CDR2 YYDKDF (reference sequence). The V end lost 0 bases, the J end lost 0 bases, and 6 bases lay between the germline ends. The CDR3 here is CATSREGGSGANVLTF. CDR3 coding DNA: TGTGCCACCAGCAGAGAAGGGGGCTCTGGGGCCAACGTCCTGACTTTC.

This clonotype was seen many times. The V and J genes are TRBV27 and TRBJ1-5; D remains ambiguous. The germline CDR1 and CDR2 sequences are MNHEY and SMNVEV (reference sequence). Trimming took 2 bases from V and 1 from J, leaving 6 bases between them. This CDR3 is 14 amino acids long. The CDR3 is CASSLLGSNQPQHF. CDR3 DNA sequence: TGTGCCAGCAGTTTACTAGGAAGCAATCAGCCCCAGCATTTT.

This chain links TRBV3-1 with TRBJ2-2, with 7 nucleotides matching TRBD2. CDR3 length equals 16 residues. CDR1 and CDR2 (germline): LGHDT, YNNKEL (reference sequence). The trim removed 0 bases at V and 8 bases at J, leaving 9 bases unmatched. CDR3 nucleotide sequence: TGTGCCAGCAGCCAAGATGTGGCTAGCGGTCGGGGGGAGCTGTTTTTT. Residues: CASSQDVASGRGELFF. Combining the CDR3 with reference TRBV3-1 and TRBJ2-2 gives the whole variable domain DTAVSQTPKYLVTQMGNDKSIKCEQNLGHDTMYWYKQDSKKFLKIMFSYNNKELIINETVPNRFSPKSPDKAHLNLHINSLELGDSAVYFCASSQDVASGRGELFFGEGSRLTVL.

This clonotype appeared many times. V gene TRBV14 combines with J gene TRBJ2-7, with D unresolved. Trimming shortened V by 2 bases and J by 5 bases, and 10 bases separated the two germline ends. This CDR3 contains 13 residues. The V gene's germline CDR1 is SGHDN and CDR2 FVKESK. CDR3 loop: CASSQRTYNEQYF. The CDR3 DNA follows: TGTGCCAGCAGCCAAAGAACTTACAACGAGCAGTACTTC.

This clonotype turned up a few times. J is TRBJ1-6 and V is TRBV6-1; D is unclear. The germline CDR1 and CDR2 sequences are MNHNS and SASEGT. The CDR3 has 16 amino acids. Trimming left V 6 bases short and J 5 bases short, with 17 bases between. CDR3 bases: TGTGCCAGCAGCCCTACACACTCCATGGATAATTCACCCCTCCACTTT. This gives the protein CASSPTHSMDNSPLHF.

The table lists this clonotype with many counts. This rearrangement joins TRBV28 to TRBJ2-7; D is possibly TRBD1 (6 bases). CDR3 size: 15 residues. V lost 4 bases and J lost 2, with 15 bases in between. Per the germline V gene, CDR1 is MDHEN and CDR2 is SYDVKM. The chain's CDR3 is CASSSPTGYTYEQYF. The CDR3 region has the DNA TGTGCCAGCAGTTCCCCGACAGGTTATACCTACGAGCAGTACTTC.

This clonotype was counted many times. The V and J genes are TRBV7-9 and TRBJ2-7, with 9 bases lining up with TRBD2. Germline loops: CDR1 SEHNR, CDR2 FQNEAQ (reference sequence). The trim removed 4 bases at V and 5 bases at J, leaving 15 bases unmatched. The CDR3 is made up of 17 amino acids. The CDR3 reads CASSSLGASGIRDEQYF. CDR3 nucleotide sequence: TGTGCCAGCAGCTCCCTGGGGGCTAGCGGGATTCGGGACGAGCAGTACTTC. The variable domain in full, completed from reference TRBV7-9 and TRBJ2-7, reads DTGVSQNPRHKITKRGQNVTFRCDPISEHNRLYWYRQTLGQGPEFLTYFQNEAQLEKSRLLSDRFSAERPKGSFSTLEIQRTEQGDSAMYLCASSSLGASGIRDEQYFGPGTRLTVT.

In this sample, this clonotype turned up many times. The rearrangement links TRBV11-1 to TRBJ2-7, with a tentative D call TRBD1 (6 bases). The germline gives CDR1 SGHAT, CDR2 FQDESV (reference sequence). CDR3 length equals 15 residues. Deletions cut 3 bases from V and 2 bases from J, with 14 bases between. The CDR3 DNA reads as TGTGCCAGCAGCTTCCGGTCAGGGGATCCCTACGAGCAGTACTTC. This encodes CASSFRSGDPYEQYF.